What follows are 32 T cell receptor beta chains derived from one specimen sequenced in a study of blood T cell repertoires in COVID-19. Libraries were prepared by immunoSEQ multiplex PCR; TCRdb keeps only in-frame clonotypes and omits some of them. The repertoire holds roughly 85,000 clones, 86% seen once, with about 30% in the top ten. The sample was peripheral blood. These TCRs come from a man aged 50 to 59 with active or convalescent COVID-19.

The chain uses TRBV6-5 and TRBJ2-7; no definite D call. The ends were cut back, 8 bases at V and 7 bases at J, with 21 bases in the middle. The CDR3 loop spans 14 amino acids. Germline CDR1 MNHEY, CDR2 SVGAGI. CDR3 protein: CASEYSPRSEEQYF. The CDR3 DNA follows: TGTGCCAGCGAGTACTCGCCTAGGTCTGAGGAGCAGTACTTC.

This sequence joins TRBV12-3 or TRBV12-4 and TRBJ2-7, with D possibly being TRBD1 (5 bases). The CDR3 spans 13 residues. V was clipped by 7 bases and J by 1 base, with 11 bases between them. The chain's CDR3 is CASTQGVSYEQYF. DNA for the CDR3: TGTGCCAGCACGCAGGGTGTGTCCTACGAGCAGTACTTC.

In this sample, this clone turned up once. The chain joins TRBV24-1 to TRBJ2-3; 10 nucleotides line up with TRBD1. Germline V lookup: CDR1 KGHDR, CDR2 SFDVKD. The V and J ends lost 2 bases and 5 bases, in that order; junction bases with no gene match: 6. The length of the CDR3 is 16 residues. CDR3 loop: CATSDSGTGDGDTQYF. The DNA of the CDR3 is TGTGCCACCAGTGATTCCGGGACAGGGGACGGAGATACGCAGTATTTT.

This sequence joins TRBV19 and TRBJ2-5, with a weak D call TRBD1 (6 bases). V was shortened by 6 bases and J by 4 bases, with 9 bases between the two germline ends. This CDR3 region has 12 residues. Germline loops: CDR1 LNHDA, CDR2 SQIVND (reference sequence). CDR3 amino acids: CASRDSVETQYF. The CDR3 bases are TGTGCCAGTAGGGACAGCGTAGAGACCCAGTACTTC.

The CDR3 DNA reads as TGTGCCAGCAGTTCAGTGTCCTACAATGAGCAGTTCTTC. It encodes CASSSVSYNEQFF. The gene calls are TRBV6-5 and TRBJ2-1, with D unclear. This CDR3 is 13 amino acids long. Germline CDR1 and CDR2: MNHEY and SVGAGI. Trimming cost V 4 bases and J 1 base, with 5 bases left between them.

As for this clone: One end of the junction fails to match germline, which may point to a read error. The chain uses TRBV25-1 and TRBJ1-4; TRBD1 might be the D (5 bases). Germline V lookup: CDR1 MGHDK, CDR2 SYGVNS. CDR3 length equals 14 residues. CDR3 sequence (DNA): TGTGCCAGCAGTGATGGGGGGATGAATGGAAAACTGTTTTTT. Protein product: CASSDGGMNGKLFF.

The chain recombines TRBV18 with TRBJ1-2; TRBD1 matches 9 bases. Trimming cost V 3 bases and J 3 bases; bases outside gene matches: 8. The length of the CDR3 is 16 residues. Per the germline V gene, CDR1 is KGHSH and CDR2 is LQKENI. The CDR3 DNA follows: TGTGCCAGCTCACCCCTCGACAGGGGGAAGGACTATGGCTACACCTTC. This encodes CASSPLDRGKDYGYTF.

This chain links TRBV30 with TRBJ1-6; TRBD1 is a possible D gene (6 bases). Germline loops: CDR1 GTSNPN, CDR2 SVGIG (reference sequence). Trimming shortened V by 5 bases and J by 9 bases, and 11 bases separated the two germline ends. CDR3 length: 12 amino acids. CDR3 coding DNA: TGTGCCTGGGACAGGTCGGGTTCACCCCTCCACTTT. Translation: CAWDRSGSPLHF.

The J gene is TRBJ2-7, the V gene TRBV28; 8 nucleotides line up with TRBD2. J gave up 3 bases and V 4 bases, and 5 bases lay outside the gene matches. Germline assignment: CDR1 MDHEN and CDR2 SYDVKM. The CDR3 is made up of 14 amino acids. CDR3 residues: CASSWIAGLYEQYF. In DNA, the CDR3 is TGTGCCAGCAGTTGGATAGCGGGACTCTACGAGCAGTACTTC.

This clone was detected only a few times. V usage is TRBV19 and J usage is TRBJ1-1; no reliable D call. This CDR3 has 15 amino acids. CDR1 and CDR2 (germline): LNHDA, SQIVND (reference sequence). V was trimmed by 1 base and J by 1 base, leaving 10 bases between them. The CDR3 loop reads CASSIGVRQNTEAFF. The CDR3 DNA is TGTGCCAGTAGTATAGGAGTCCGTCAGAACACTGAAGCTTTCTTT.

V usage is TRBV7-2 and J usage is TRBJ2-5; TRBD2 might be the D (5 bases). Germline loops: CDR1 SGHTA, CDR2 FQGNSA. CDR3 length: 15 residues. Trimming took off 5 bases at V and 5 bases at J, with 18 bases between the two ends. The CDR3 coding sequence is TGTGCCAGCAGCCCCCAGCCCGGCACGGGGGAGACCCAGTACTTC. As protein: CASSPQPGTGETQYF.

V is TRBV5-1 and J is TRBJ2-6; D not certain. Germline lookup yields CDR1 SGHRS and CDR2 YFSETQ. The CDR3 length is 16 residues. The V end was cut by 1 base, the J end by 0 bases, with 8 bases between. CDR3 in amino acids: CASSLRGDSGANVLTF. Written as DNA, the CDR3 is TGCGCCAGCAGCTTGCGCGGTGACTCTGGGGCCAACGTCCTGACTTTC.

The chain combines TRBV27 with TRBJ1-2; the D gene is possibly TRBD1 (6 bases). This CDR3 is 15 amino acids long. CDR1 is MNHEY, CDR2 SMNVEV, per germline (reference sequence). Trimming took off 2 bases at V and 4 bases at J, with 14 bases between the two ends. This CDR3 reads CASSLTRTASYGYTF. CDR3 DNA sequence: TGTGCCAGCAGTTTAACCCGGACAGCTTCCTATGGCTACACCTTC.

The J gene is TRBJ2-5, the V gene TRBV4-1; TRBD2 matches at 8 bases. There are 15 residues in the CDR3. The V gene's germline CDR1 is MGHRA and CDR2 YSYEKL. The V gene end was trimmed by 1 base and the J gene end by 4 bases; junction bases not matched to a gene: 5. The CDR3 reads CASSQASGRAETQYF. The CDR3 DNA follows: TGCGCCAGCAGCCAAGCCAGCGGGAGAGCAGAGACCCAGTACTTC.

The gene calls are TRBV6-2 or TRBV6-3 and TRBJ2-4; 10 nucleotides align to TRBD1. CDR3 length: 18 residues. The germline V gene has CDR1 MNHEY and CDR2 SVGEGT. V trimming: 0 bases; J trimming: 1 base; junction bases outside the gene matches: 6. The CDR3 DNA is TGTGCCAGCAGTTACTCGACCGGGACAGGGGACGCCAAAAACATTCAGTACTTC. Protein sequence: CASSYSTGTGDAKNIQYF.

The CDR3 loop reads CASRGGLAVYEQYF. As DNA, the CDR3 is TGTGCCAGCAGAGGGGGACTAGCGGTTTACGAGCAGTACTTC. V is TRBV6-5 and J is TRBJ2-7; 11 nucleotides line up with TRBD2. Germline trimming cut 6 bases from V and 4 bases from J; bases unmatched to any gene: 5. Germline-derived CDR1 and CDR2 are MNHEY and SVGAGI. The length of the CDR3 is 14 residues.

The chain carries TRBV5-4 and TRBJ1-2; no reliable D call. Trimming removed 0 bases from V and 7 bases from J, with 10 bases in between. Germline loops: CDR1 SGHNT, CDR2 YYREEE (reference sequence). The CDR3 is 13 amino acids. The CDR3 is CASSLEPMAGYTF. In nucleotides, the CDR3 is TGTGCCAGCAGCTTGGAACCGATGGCTGGCTACACCTTC.

The chain has TRBV9 and TRBJ2-7, with D maybe TRBD1 (6 bases). CDR1 is SGDLS and CDR2 is YYNGEE in the germline V gene. V was cut by 3 bases and J by 0 bases, with 19 bases left in between. The CDR3 is made up of 17 amino acids. Here the CDR3 reads CASSGPVQGPSSYEQYF. The CDR3 nucleotides are TGTGCCAGCAGCGGGCCAGTACAGGGCCCCAGCTCCTACGAGCAGTACTTC.

The CDR3 coding sequence is TGTGCCAGCAGCAAAGATCGGGACAGGGTAAAAGAGACCCAGTACTTC. This codes for CASSKDRDRVKETQYF. V and J are TRBV21-1 and TRBJ2-5; TRBD1 was called by the table and not checked on the DNA. TRBV21-1 is marked as a pseudogene. The CDR3 covers 16 residues.

This clone was observed many times. DNA of the CDR3: TGTGCCAGCAGCCGCCGAGTTGATGGCTACACCTTC. As protein: CASSRRVDGYTF. This chain uses TRBV12-3 or TRBV12-4 with TRBJ1-2; D gene ambiguous. This CDR3 contains 12 residues. The germline V and J ends were trimmed by 6 bases and 6 bases, with 11 bases remaining between them.

This clone has more than one count but fewer than ten. The gene calls are TRBV11-2 and TRBJ2-1, with 8 bases fitting TRBD1. CDR3 length: 17 amino acids. With V trimmed by 6 bases and J by 6 bases, 16 bases remained unmatched. CDR1 is SGHAT and CDR2 is FQNNGV in the germline V gene. The CDR3 spells CASSQPISGTGTNEQFF. CDR3 coding DNA: TGTGCCAGCAGTCAGCCAATATCCGGGACAGGTACCAATGAGCAGTTCTTC. The whole variable domain, filled in from reference TRBV11-2 and TRBJ2-1, reads EAGVAQSPRYKIIEKRQSVAFWCNPISGHATLYWYQQILGQGPKLLIQFQNNGVVDDSQLPKDRFSAERLKGVDSTLKIQPAKLEDSAVYLCASSQPISGTGTNEQFFGPGTRLTVL.

V gene TRBV7-2 combines with J gene TRBJ2-7, with a weak D call TRBD1 (6 bases). V was clipped by 3 bases and J by 2 bases, with 14 bases between them. Germline V CDR1 and CDR2: SGHTA, FQGNSA. The CDR3 covers 15 residues. The CDR3 DNA reads TGTGCCAGCAGCTTGGCCAAGACAGGAACCTACGAGCAGTACTTC. Translated, it gives CASSLAKTGTYEQYF. Full variable domain (outside the CDR3, taken from reference TRBV7-2 and TRBJ2-7): GAGVSQSPSNKVTEKGKDVELRCDPISGHTALYWYRQSLGQGLEFLIYFQGNSAPDKSGLPSDRFSAERTGGSVSTLTIQRTQQEDSAVYLCASSLAKTGTYEQYFGPGTRLTVT.

The chain employs TRBV4-1 and TRBJ2-1, with D perhaps TRBD1 (6 bases). CDR3 size: 15 residues. Trimming removed 1 base at V and 2 bases at J, with 9 bases between. Per the germline V gene, CDR1 is MGHRA and CDR2 is YSYEKL. The CDR3 here is CASSQAQGPYNEQFF. The CDR3 nucleotides read TGCGCCAGCAGCCAAGCTCAGGGGCCCTACAATGAGCAGTTCTTC.

This clone has a single count. This chain connects TRBV7-2 to TRBJ2-1; maybe TRBD1 (5 bases). Trimming removed 5 bases from V and 4 bases from J, with 12 bases in between. CDR1 and CDR2 from the germline V gene are SGHTA and FQGNSA. The CDR3 extends over 14 amino acids. The CDR3 DNA is TGTGCCAGCAGCCTACGGACACCTTACAATGAGCAGTTCTTC. It encodes CASSLRTPYNEQFF.

The V gene is TRBV5-1, the J gene TRBJ2-5; TRBD1 agrees at 8 bases. Germline V gene lookup returns CDR1 SGHRS and CDR2 YFSETQ. There are 16 residues in the CDR3. Trimming removed 4 bases from V and 2 bases from J; junction bases left unmatched: 10. CDR3 sequence reads: CASSPGQGSGQETQYF. The CDR3 coding sequence is TGCGCCAGCAGCCCTGGACAGGGAAGTGGACAAGAGACCCAGTACTTC.

In this sample, this clone turned up once. This chain links TRBV29-1 with TRBJ2-6; TRBD1 might be the D (5 bases). V lost 5 bases and J 4 bases, leaving 21 bases between the germline ends. This CDR3 comprises 17 residues. Germline V CDR1 and CDR2: SQVTM, ANQGSEA. The CDR3, as DNA: TGCAGCGTTTTCTTAGCAGGGCTCCTACCCGGGGCCAACGTCCTGACTTTC. Protein sequence: CSVFLAGLLPGANVLTF.

This clone was counted a single time. The J gene is TRBJ1-3, the V gene TRBV6-6; D is perhaps TRBD1 (6 bases). The CDR3 has 14 amino acids. CDR1 is MNHNY and CDR2 is SVGAGI in the germline V gene (reference sequence). Trimming left V 6 bases short and J 0 bases short, with 9 bases between. This CDR3 reads CASSQDSSGNTIYF. For the CDR3, the DNA is TGTGCCAGCAGCCAGGACAGCTCTGGAAACACCATATATTTT.

This clone was seen a few times. This rearrangement joins TRBV10-2 to TRBJ2-3, with 10 bases identical to TRBD2. CDR1 is WSHSY and CDR2 is SAAADI in the germline V gene. CDR3 size: 16 residues. Germline trimming cut 0 bases from V and 7 bases from J; bases unmatched to any gene: 7. The DNA of the CDR3 is TGCGCCAGCAGTGAGTCGGGGAGCGGGAGGGCGAATACGCAGTATTTT. Encoded protein: CASSESGSGRANTQYF.

V usage is TRBV5-1 and J usage is TRBJ1-2; 7 positions match TRBD1. The CDR3 length is 14 residues. From germline, CDR1 is SGHRS and CDR2 YFSETQ. Trimming cost V 0 bases and J 6 bases; bases outside gene matches: 5. CDR3: CASSLDRGRDGYTF. The CDR3 DNA is TGCGCCAGCAGCTTGGACAGGGGAAGGGATGGCTACACCTTC.

The genes are TRBV7-8 and TRBJ2-7, with 9 bases that match TRBD2. The CDR3 has 15 amino acids. In germline, CDR1 is SGHVS, CDR2 FQNEAQ. J lost 5 bases, V lost 4 bases, and 9 bases had no gene match. CDR3 in amino acids: CASSSSSGKAHEQYF. In DNA form, the CDR3 reads TGTGCCAGCAGCTCATCTAGCGGGAAGGCCCACGAGCAGTACTTC.

The rearrangement uses TRBV3-1 (or the pseudogene TRBV3-2) and TRBJ1-4; 8 positions match TRBD1. From germline, CDR1 is LGHDT and CDR2 YNNKEL (reference sequence). With V trimmed by 3 bases and J by 7 bases, 7 bases remained unmatched. The CDR3 covers 15 residues. The chain's CDR3 is CASSHRTGLSEKLFF. CDR3 in DNA: TGTGCCAGCAGCCATCGGACAGGGCTGAGTGAAAAACTGTTTTTT.

V and J are TRBV6-2 or TRBV6-3 and TRBJ2-3; 9 bases fit TRBD1. This CDR3 has 17 amino acids. Trimming removed 2 bases from V and 0 bases from J; junction bases left unmatched: 6. In germline, CDR1 is MNHEY, CDR2 SVGEGT. In DNA, the CDR3 is TGTGCCAGCAGTTACCCGACAGGGGGATCTAGCACAGATACGCAGTATTTT. Residues: CASSYPTGGSSTDTQYF.